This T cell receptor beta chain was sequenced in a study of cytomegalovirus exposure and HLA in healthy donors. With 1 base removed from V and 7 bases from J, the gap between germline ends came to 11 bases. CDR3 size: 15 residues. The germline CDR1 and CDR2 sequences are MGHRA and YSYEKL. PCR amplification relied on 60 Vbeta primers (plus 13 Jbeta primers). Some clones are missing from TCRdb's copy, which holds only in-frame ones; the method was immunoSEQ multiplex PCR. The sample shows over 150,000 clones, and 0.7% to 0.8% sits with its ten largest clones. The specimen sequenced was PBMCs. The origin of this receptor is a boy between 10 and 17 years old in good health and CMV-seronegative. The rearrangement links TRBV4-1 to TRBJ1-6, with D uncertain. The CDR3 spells CASSQVQAANSPLHF. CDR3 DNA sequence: TGCGCCAGCAGCCAAGTCCAGGCAGCAAATTCACCCCTCCACTTT.